Each of the 27 T cell receptor beta chains below was sequenced from the same sample in a study of blood T cell repertoires in COVID-19. The repertoire was sequenced with immunoSEQ multiplex PCR; TCRdb's copy has only in-frame clones and lacks some. The sample lists 200,000 to 300,000 clones, approximately 86% occurring once. The sample consisted of peripheral blood. The origin of the receptors is a man younger than 45 with active or convalescent COVID-19.

This chain uses TRBV9 with TRBJ1-2; D is unresolved. Trimming shortened V by 0 bases and J by 6 bases, and 12 bases separated the two germline ends. The CDR3 extends over 14 amino acids. From germline, CDR1 is SGDLS and CDR2 YYNGEE. In DNA form, the CDR3 reads TGTGCCAGCAGCGTAGATCCGGGTAAGGATGGCTACACCTTC. Amino acid sequence: CASSVDPGKDGYTF.

This chain links TRBV27 with TRBJ1-5, with 7 bases aligning to TRBD1. This CDR3 is 16 amino acids long. The V gene's germline CDR1 is MNHEY and CDR2 SMNVEV (reference sequence). The V and J ends lost 5 bases and 1 base, in that order; junction bases with no gene match: 8. This CDR3 reads CASSAETGVSNQPQHF. The CDR3 bases are TGTGCCAGCAGTGCAGAAACAGGGGTCAGCAATCAGCCCCAGCATTTT.

This rearrangement joins TRBV5-8 to TRBJ1-2; D uncertain. The CDR3 extends over 12 amino acids. V was trimmed by 3 bases and J by 5 bases, leaving 8 bases between them. Germline lookup yields CDR1 SGHTS and CDR2 YDEGEE. This CDR3 reads CASSYNSYGYTF. The CDR3 bases are TGTGCCAGCAGCTATAACTCTTATGGCTACACCTTC.

This clone has only a few counts. The chain recombines TRBV10-1 with TRBJ2-2; 8 bases are shared with TRBD1. The germline CDR1 and CDR2 sequences are WNHNN and SYGVQD (reference sequence). V lost 1 base, J lost 4 bases, and 2 bases stayed unmatched. The CDR3 has 15 amino acids. In DNA, the CDR3 is TGCGCCAGCAGTGAGTACCAGGGGGCCACCGGGGAGCTGTTTTTT. Protein product: CASSEYQGATGELFF.

The chain couples TRBV18 to TRBJ2-7; D uncertain. Germline assignment: CDR1 KGHSH and CDR2 LQKENI. There are 13 residues in the CDR3. V lost 3 bases to trimming and J lost 4 bases, with 10 bases between them. The DNA of the CDR3 is TGTGCCAGCTCACCCTCACCCGGGTACGAGCAGTACTTC. Its protein product is CASSPSPGYEQYF.

The chain carries TRBV7-2 and TRBJ2-7; the D gene is possibly TRBD2 (5 bases). V lost 5 bases to trimming and J lost 9 bases, with 14 bases between them. This CDR3 region has 12 residues. CDR1 is SGHTA, CDR2 FQGNSA, per germline. DNA of the CDR3: TGTGCCAGCAGCCCATCTCAGGCGGGGCAGTACTTC. It yields the protein CASSPSQAGQYF. Together with reference TRBV7-2 and TRBJ2-7, the CDR3 gives the full variable domain: GAGVSQSPSNKVTEKGKDVELRCDPISGHTALYWYRQSLGQGLEFLIYFQGNSAPDKSGLPSDRFSAERTGGSVSTLTIQRTQQEDSAVYLCASSPSQAGQYFGPGTRLTVT.

The chain has TRBV5-1 and TRBJ2-5; 7 bases are a match to TRBD1. CDR3 length equals 14 residues. Germline CDR1 reads SGHRS; CDR2 reads YFSETQ. V dropped 4 bases and J dropped 4; count of bases not matched to a gene: 7. The CDR3 reads CASSSTGVGETQYF. CDR3 DNA: TGCGCCAGCAGCAGTACAGGGGTGGGAGAGACCCAGTACTTC.

The rearrangement uses TRBV27 and TRBJ2-1; perhaps TRBD2 as D (7 bases). Trimming removed 8 bases from V and 2 bases from J, with 16 bases in between. CDR1 MNHEY and CDR2 SMNVEV come from the germline V gene (reference sequence). The CDR3 length is 15 residues. The CDR3 nucleotides read TGTGCCAGCTCAAGTGGAGGGGGGGCCTACAATGAGCAGTTCTTC. Encoded protein: CASSSGGGAYNEQFF.

This chain joins TRBV14 and TRBJ2-4; the match to TRBD2 covers 8 bases. V was clipped by 4 bases and J by 0 bases; unmatched bases: 2. Germline V lookup: CDR1 SGHDN, CDR2 FVKESK. The CDR3 sequence is 15 residues long. The CDR3 DNA follows: TGTGCCAGCAGCCTAGCGGGAATAGCCAAAAACATTCAGTACTTC. Translated: CASSLAGIAKNIQYF.

J is TRBJ2-1 and V is TRBV2, with TRBD2 matching over 8 bases. The V and J ends lost 4 bases and 0 bases, in that order; junction bases with no gene match: 14. The CDR3 has 19 amino acids. Germline V gives CDR1 SNHLY, CDR2 FYNNEI. The CDR3 DNA reads as TGTGCCAGCAGTGGACCGGGACTAGGAACTGCGAGCTCCTACAATGAGCAGTTCTTC. It translates to CASSGPGLGTASSYNEQFF.

This chain uses TRBV6-5 with TRBJ2-7; tentative D call: TRBD1 (6 bases). CDR3 length: 12 residues. Trimming left V 6 bases short and J 4 bases short, with 10 bases between. Germline-derived CDR1 and CDR2 are MNHEY and SVGAGI. Here the CDR3 DNA reads TGTGCCAGCAGACACAGGGAATACGAGCAGTACTTC. Translated, it gives CASRHREYEQYF.

The V gene is TRBV2, the J gene TRBJ1-2; D unresolved. Germline values: CDR1 SNHLY, CDR2 FYNNEI. V lost 7 bases and J 2 bases, leaving 14 bases between the germline ends. The CDR3 spans 14 residues. CDR3 sequence: CASTEGVGNYGYTF. DNA of the CDR3: TGTGCCAGCACCGAGGGAGTGGGAAACTATGGCTACACCTTC.

The chain has TRBV3-1 (or the pseudogene TRBV3-2) and TRBJ2-1, with 10 nucleotides matching TRBD2. Unmatched junction bases numbered 5, after V lost 3 bases and J lost 6 bases. There are 15 residues in the CDR3. Germline CDR1 is LGHDT and CDR2 is YNNKEL (reference sequence). CDR3 DNA sequence: TGTGCCAGCAGCCATCCGACTAGCGGGTCCAATGAGCAGTTCTTC. Residues: CASSHPTSGSNEQFF.

This clone was observed a few times. This sequence joins TRBV19 and TRBJ1-1; D might be TRBD1 (5 bases). Trimming took 5 bases from V and 5 from J, leaving 24 bases between them. Germline CDR1 is LNHDA and CDR2 is SQIVND (reference sequence). CDR3 length equals 17 residues. The DNA of the CDR3 is TGTGCCAGTAGTCAACAAGGGGATCCAGCCCTGGGGACTGAAGCTTTCTTT. Its protein product is CASSQQGDPALGTEAFF.

The V and J genes are TRBV7-6 and TRBJ2-3, with 7 bases that match TRBD2. This CDR3 has 17 residues. Trimming at V came to 2 bases and at J to 4 bases, leaving 12 bases not matched to a gene. The germline V gene has CDR1 SGHVS and CDR2 FNYEAQ. CDR3 DNA sequence: TGTGCCAGCAGCTTATTTGGCGGGGGAAGGCGCGCAGATACGCAGTATTTT. This codes for CASSLFGGGRRADTQYF.

The chain joins TRBV6-6 to TRBJ1-1; 8 bases fit TRBD1. CDR3 length: 13 amino acids. The V gene end was trimmed by 6 bases and the J gene end by 11 bases; junction bases not matched to a gene: 11. The germline CDR1 and CDR2 sequences are MNHNY and SVGAGI (reference sequence). For the CDR3, the DNA is TGTGCCAGCAGCCAATCAGGGGGCCCCGTTGCTTTCTTT. Protein product: CASSQSGGPVAFF.

The rearrangement joins TRBV2 to TRBJ1-3, with a possible D match to TRBD1 (5 bases). The germline V gene encodes CDR1 SNHLY and CDR2 FYNNEI. Trimming took 6 bases from V and 0 from J, leaving 18 bases between them. The length of the CDR3 is 17 residues. The CDR3 is CASRRTRTQDSGNTIYF. CDR3 sequence (DNA): TGTGCCAGCAGGCGGACTAGGACACAAGACTCTGGAAACACCATATATTTT.

The chain employs TRBV5-6 and TRBJ2-7, with a tentative D call TRBD2 (6 bases). Germline loops: CDR1 SGHDT, CDR2 YYEEEE. There are 13 residues in the CDR3. The V gene lost 5 bases and the J gene lost 3 bases, with 12 bases spanning the gap. CDR3 in DNA: TGTGCCAGCAGACCCTGGGGGGTCTACGAGCAGTACTTC. This translates into CASRPWGVYEQYF.

CDR3 sequence reads: CASSLGGGGLAGRQETQYF. Here the CDR3 DNA reads TGTGCCAGCAGCTTAGGAGGTGGTGGACTAGCGGGGCGCCAAGAGACCCAGTACTTC. The V gene is TRBV7-9, the J gene TRBJ2-5; the match to TRBD2 covers 12 bases. The CDR3 runs 19 residues. The trim removed 1 base at V and 1 base at J, leaving 10 bases unmatched. Germline CDR1 and CDR2: SEHNR and FQNEAQ (reference sequence).

The chain links TRBV6-5 to TRBJ1-5; TRBD1 agrees at 8 bases. CDR1 is MNHEY, CDR2 SVGAGI, per germline. V lost 4 bases, J lost 5 bases, and 4 bases stayed unmatched. The CDR3 covers 14 residues. CDR3 residues: CASSFGQGHQPQHF. DNA of the CDR3: TGTGCCAGCAGTTTCGGACAGGGCCATCAGCCCCAGCATTTT.

This chain joins TRBV6-2 or TRBV6-3 and TRBJ2-3; D gene uncertain. This CDR3 is built from 14 residues. Trimming took 6 bases from V and 6 from J, leaving 16 bases between them. Germline CDR1 MNHEY, CDR2 SVGEGT. This chain's CDR3 is CASSYLFLEDTQYF. For the CDR3, the DNA is TGTGCCAGCAGCTATTTGTTTCTGGAGGATACGCAGTATTTT.

V gene TRBV5-1 combines with J gene TRBJ1-3; TRBD1 is a possible D gene (6 bases). V shed 4 bases and J shed 3 bases, with 20 bases lying between them. Germline V lookup: CDR1 SGHRS, CDR2 YFSETQ. The CDR3 is made up of 17 amino acids. In DNA, the CDR3 is TGCGCCAGCAGCCCTACCCACGGACAGCTTCATGGAAACACCATATATTTT. Translating gives CASSPTHGQLHGNTIYF.

CDR3 in DNA: TGTGCCAGCAGCCGTAGCGGGGGGGCCGGGGAGACCCAGTACTTC. As protein: CASSRSGGAGETQYF. The genes are TRBV2 and TRBJ2-5, with TRBD2 matching over 11 bases. The CDR3 consists of 15 residues. CDR1 is SNHLY, CDR2 FYNNEI, per germline. Losses at the gene ends were 6 bases for V and 5 bases for J; bases not matched to a gene: 8.

The rearrangement links TRBV5-1 to TRBJ1-2, with unresolved D. Trimming shortened V by 0 bases and J by 7 bases, and 13 bases separated the two germline ends. This CDR3 is built from 14 residues. The germline V gene encodes CDR1 SGHRS and CDR2 YFSETQ. The CDR3 sequence is CASSLVSDGAGYTF. CDR3 in DNA: TGCGCCAGCAGCTTGGTTTCGGATGGAGCTGGCTACACCTTC.

This clone was observed a few times. Because the CDR3's place on the DNA is in doubt, the DNA is left out and the CDR3 is given as listed by TCRdb. The chain has TRBV12-2 and TRBJ1-4; TRBD1 reflects the table's D call only, with no check against the DNA. TRBV12-2 is shown as a pseudogene. The CDR3 has 17 residues if both end residues are counted. CDR3: CASRLARVGQGSEKLFF.

The chain combines TRBV2 with TRBJ1-1, with D uncertain. Trimming took 8 bases from V and 1 from J, leaving 11 bases between them. Germline assignment: CDR1 SNHLY and CDR2 FYNNEI. The length of the CDR3 is 13 residues. The CDR3 here is CASDYGRNTEAFF. In DNA form, the CDR3 reads TGTGCCAGCGACTATGGACGGAACACTGAAGCTTTCTTT.

The CDR3 here is CASSEERGGTDTQYF. The CDR3 nucleotides read TGTGCCAGCAGTGAAGAGCGGGGGGGCACAGATACGCAGTATTTT. This rearrangement joins TRBV6-1 to TRBJ2-3, with 9 bases aligning to TRBD2. Trimming at V came to 1 base and at J to 1 base, leaving 0 bases not matched to a gene. The CDR3 is 15 amino acids. Germline-derived CDR1 and CDR2 are MNHNS and SASEGT.